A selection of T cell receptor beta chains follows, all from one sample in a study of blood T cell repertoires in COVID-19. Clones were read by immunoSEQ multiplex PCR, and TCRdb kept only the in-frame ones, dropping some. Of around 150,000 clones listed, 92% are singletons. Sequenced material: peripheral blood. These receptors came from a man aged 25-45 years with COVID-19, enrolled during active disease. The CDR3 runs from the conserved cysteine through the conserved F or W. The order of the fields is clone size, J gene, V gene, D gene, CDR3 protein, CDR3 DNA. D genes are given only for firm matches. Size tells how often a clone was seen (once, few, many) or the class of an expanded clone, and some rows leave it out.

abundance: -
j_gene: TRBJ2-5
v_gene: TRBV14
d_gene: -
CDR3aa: CASSHLREETQYF
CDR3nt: TGTGCCAGCAGCCACTTGCGGGAAGAGACCCAGTACTTC

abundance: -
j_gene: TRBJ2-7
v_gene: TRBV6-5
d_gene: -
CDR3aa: CASSPMDSNYEQYF
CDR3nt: TGTGCCAGCAGTCCTATGGACAGCAACTACGAGCAGTACTTC

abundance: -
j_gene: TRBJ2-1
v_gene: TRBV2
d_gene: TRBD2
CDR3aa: CASRAPGGPLSEQFF
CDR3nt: TGTGCCAGCAGGGCCCCGGGAGGGCCTCTTAGTGAGCAGTTCTTC

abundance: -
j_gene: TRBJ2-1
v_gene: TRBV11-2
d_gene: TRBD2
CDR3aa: CASSSRLAGRPLYNEQFF
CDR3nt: TGTGCCAGCAGCTCCCGACTAGCGGGAAGACCCCTCTACAATGAGCAGTTCTTC

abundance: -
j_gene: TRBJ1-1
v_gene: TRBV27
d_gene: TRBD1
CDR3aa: CASIKTGDNTEAFF
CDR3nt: TGTGCCAGCATTAAGACAGGGGATAACACTGAAGCTTTCTTT

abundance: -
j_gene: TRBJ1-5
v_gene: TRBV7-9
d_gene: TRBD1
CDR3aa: CASSYKGAPQPQHF
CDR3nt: TGTGCCAGCAGTTATAAGGGGGCCCCTCAGCCCCAGCATTTT

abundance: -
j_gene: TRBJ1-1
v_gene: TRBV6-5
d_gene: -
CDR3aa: CASAQGGIMEAFF
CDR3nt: TGTGCCAGCGCCCAGGGAGGAATTATGGAAGCTTTCTTT

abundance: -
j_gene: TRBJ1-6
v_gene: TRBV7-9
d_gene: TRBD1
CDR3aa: CASSYDPGQGGSPLHF
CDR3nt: TGTGCCAGCAGTTATGATCCGGGACAGGGAGGTTCACCCCTCCACTTT

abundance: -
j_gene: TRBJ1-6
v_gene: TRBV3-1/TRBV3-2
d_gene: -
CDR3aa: CASSQATGNSPLHF
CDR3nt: TGTGCCAGCAGCCAAGCCACAGGGAACTCACCCCTCCACTTT

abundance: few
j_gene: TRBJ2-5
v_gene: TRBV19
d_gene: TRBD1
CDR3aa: CASKQTGGAETQYF
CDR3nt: TGTGCCAGTAAACAAACAGGGGGCGCGGAGACCCAGTACTTC

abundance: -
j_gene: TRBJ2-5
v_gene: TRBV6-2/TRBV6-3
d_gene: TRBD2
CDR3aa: CASSSRGGGDQETQYF
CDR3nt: TGTGCCAGCAGTTCTCGCGGCGGGGGAGACCAAGAGACCCAGTACTTC

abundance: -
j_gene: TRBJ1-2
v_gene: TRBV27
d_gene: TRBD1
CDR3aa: CASSLFGTGSYGYTF
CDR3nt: TGTGCCAGCAGTTTGTTCGGGACAGGGTCCTATGGCTACACCTTC

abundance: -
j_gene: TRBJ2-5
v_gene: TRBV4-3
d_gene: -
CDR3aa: CASSQDLAVYEEETQYF
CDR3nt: TGCGCCAGCAGCCAAGATTTAGCGGTTTATGAGGAAGAGACCCAGTACTTC

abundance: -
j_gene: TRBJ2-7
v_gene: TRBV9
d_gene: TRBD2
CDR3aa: CASSYSGSHSYEQYF
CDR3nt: TGTGCCAGCAGTTATAGCGGGAGTCACTCCTACGAGCAGTACTTC

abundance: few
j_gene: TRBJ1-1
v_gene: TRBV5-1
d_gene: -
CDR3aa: CASSLIYGGLMNTEAFF
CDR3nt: TGCGCCAGCAGCTTGATTTACGGTGGGCTCATGAACACTGAAGCTTTCTTT

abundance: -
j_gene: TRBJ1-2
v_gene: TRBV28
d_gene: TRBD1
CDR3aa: CASSPPFRTGAPYGYTF
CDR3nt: TGTGCCAGCAGTCCCCCTTTTCGGACAGGGGCACCCTATGGCTACACCTTC

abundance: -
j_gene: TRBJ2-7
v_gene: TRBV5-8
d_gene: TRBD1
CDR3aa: CASSPGTGSYEQYF
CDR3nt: TGTGCCAGCAGCCCCGGGACAGGGAGCTACGAGCAGTACTTC

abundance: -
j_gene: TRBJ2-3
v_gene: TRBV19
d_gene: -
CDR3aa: CASSIGQDGTDTQYF
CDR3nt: TGTGCCAGTAGTATAGGGCAGGATGGCACAGATACGCAGTATTTT

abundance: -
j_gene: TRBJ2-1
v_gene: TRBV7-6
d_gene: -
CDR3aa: CASSLATPTNEQFF
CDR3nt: TGTGCCAGCAGCTTGGCAACCCCCACCAATGAGCAGTTCTTC

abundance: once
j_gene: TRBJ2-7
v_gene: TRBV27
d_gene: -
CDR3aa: CASSLAAGYEQYF
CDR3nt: TGTGCCAGCAGTTTGGCGGCGGGGTACGAGCAGTACTTC

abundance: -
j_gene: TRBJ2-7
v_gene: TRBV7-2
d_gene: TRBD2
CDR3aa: CASSLGGRALYEQYF
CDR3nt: TGTGCCAGCAGCTTAGGCGGGAGGGCCCTCTACGAGCAGTACTTC

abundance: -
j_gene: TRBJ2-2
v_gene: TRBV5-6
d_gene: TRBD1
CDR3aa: CASSLAGQGANTGELFF
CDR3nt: TGTGCCAGCAGCTTGGCCGGACAGGGGGCGAACACCGGGGAGCTGTTTTTT

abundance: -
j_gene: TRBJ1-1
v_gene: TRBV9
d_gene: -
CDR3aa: CASSVEGGTGEAFF
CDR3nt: TGTGCCAGCAGCGTAGAGGGAGGGACGGGTGAAGCTTTCTTT

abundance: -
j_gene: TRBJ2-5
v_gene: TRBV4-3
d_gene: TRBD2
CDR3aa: CASSSGRLAGGPEYQETQYF
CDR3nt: TGCGCCAGCAGCTCCGGGCGACTAGCGGGGGGGCCCGAATACCAAGAGACCCAGTACTTC

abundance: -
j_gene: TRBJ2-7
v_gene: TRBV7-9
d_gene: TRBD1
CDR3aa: CASSDYTGGLGYEQYF
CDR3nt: TGTGCCAGCAGCGATTATACAGGGGGACTTGGCTACGAGCAGTACTTC

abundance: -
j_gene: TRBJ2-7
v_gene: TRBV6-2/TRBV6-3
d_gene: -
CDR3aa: CASSYMSGSSYEQYF
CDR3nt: TGTGCCAGCAGTTACATGAGCGGAAGCTCCTACGAGCAGTACTTC

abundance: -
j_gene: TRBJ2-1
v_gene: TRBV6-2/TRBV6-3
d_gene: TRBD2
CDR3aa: CASSYLPTSGDENEQFF
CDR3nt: TGTGCCAGCAGTTATCTCCCGACTAGCGGGGACGAGAATGAGCAGTTCTTC

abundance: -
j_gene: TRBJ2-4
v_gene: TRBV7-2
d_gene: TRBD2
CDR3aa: CASSPEGLAGGLAKNIQYF
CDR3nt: TGTGCCAGCAGCCCGGAGGGACTAGCGGGGGGGCTGGCCAAAAACATTCAGTACTTC

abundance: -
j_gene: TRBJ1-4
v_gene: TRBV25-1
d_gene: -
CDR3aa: CASSEGGQLFF
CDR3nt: TGTGCCAGCAGTGAGGGGGGGCAACTGTTTTTT

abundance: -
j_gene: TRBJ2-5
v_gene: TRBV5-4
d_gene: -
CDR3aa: CASSSRGGGSQETQYF
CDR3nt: TGTGCCAGCAGTTCCAGGGGAGGGGGGAGTCAAGAGACCCAGTACTTC

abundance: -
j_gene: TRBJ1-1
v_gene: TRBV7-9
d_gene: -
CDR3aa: CASSLTGFNTEAFF
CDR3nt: TGTGCCAGCAGCTTAACCGGGTTCAACACTGAAGCTTTCTTT

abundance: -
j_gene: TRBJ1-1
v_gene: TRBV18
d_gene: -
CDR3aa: CASSSGSGTEAFF
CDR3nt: TGTGCCAGCTCATCCGGGAGCGGCACTGAAGCTTTCTTT

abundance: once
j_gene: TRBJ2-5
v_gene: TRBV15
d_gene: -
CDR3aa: CATSRVRTLTQETQYF
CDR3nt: TGTGCCACCAGCAGAGTTAGGACACTAACCCAAGAGACCCAGTACTTC

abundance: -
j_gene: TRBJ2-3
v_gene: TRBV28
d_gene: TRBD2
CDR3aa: CASRRMGLAGVLGDTQYF
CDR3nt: TGTGCCAGCAGAAGAATGGGACTAGCGGGAGTCCTTGGAGATACGCAGTATTTT

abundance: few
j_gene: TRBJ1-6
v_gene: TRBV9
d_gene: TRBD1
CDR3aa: CASRGPGQVNSPLHF
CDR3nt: TGTGCCAGCAGAGGGCCGGGACAGGTTAATTCACCCCTCCACTTT

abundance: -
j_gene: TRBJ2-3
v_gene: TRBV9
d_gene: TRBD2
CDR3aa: CASSVTPIVGGPGDTQYF
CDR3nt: TGTGCCAGCAGCGTAACCCCTATTGTGGGAGGGCCGGGAGATACGCAGTATTTT

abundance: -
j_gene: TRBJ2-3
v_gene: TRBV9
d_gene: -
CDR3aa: CASSVDPGTPITYTSTDTQYF
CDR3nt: TGTGCCAGCAGCGTAGACCCCGGGACACCTATAACCTACACTAGCACAGATACGCAGTATTTT

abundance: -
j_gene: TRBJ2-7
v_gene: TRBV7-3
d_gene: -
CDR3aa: CASSLMKGDYEQYF
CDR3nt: TGTGCCAGCAGCTTAATGAAGGGAGACTACGAGCAGTACTTC

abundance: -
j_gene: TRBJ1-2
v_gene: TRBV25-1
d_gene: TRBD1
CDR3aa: CASRGDRGPFSYGYTF
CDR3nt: TGTGCCAGCAGGGGGGACAGGGGACCCTTTAGTTATGGCTACACCTTC

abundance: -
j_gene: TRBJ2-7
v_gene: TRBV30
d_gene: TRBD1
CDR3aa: CAWSQGQGAYEQYF
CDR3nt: TGTGCCTGGAGTCAGGGACAGGGGGCGTATGAGCAGTACTTC

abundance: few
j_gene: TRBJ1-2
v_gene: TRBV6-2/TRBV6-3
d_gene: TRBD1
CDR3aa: CASSNFGASTGSHASYGYTF
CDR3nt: TGTGCCAGCAGTAATTTCGGGGCGTCGACAGGGTCCCACGCCTCTTATGGCTACACCTTC

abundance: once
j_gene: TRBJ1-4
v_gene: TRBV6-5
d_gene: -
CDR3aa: CASSYRSTANEKLFF
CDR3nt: TGTGCCAGCAGTTATCGGTCCACCGCTAATGAAAAACTGTTTTTT

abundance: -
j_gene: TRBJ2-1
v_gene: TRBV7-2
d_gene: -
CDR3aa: CASSFFDSNEQFF
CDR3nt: TGTGCCAGCAGCTTCTTCGACAGCAATGAGCAGTTCTTC

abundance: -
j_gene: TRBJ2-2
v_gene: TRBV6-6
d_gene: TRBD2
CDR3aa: CASSPRPGLAVTGELFF
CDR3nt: TGTGCCAGCAGTCCTCGACCGGGACTAGCGGTCACCGGGGAGCTGTTTTTT

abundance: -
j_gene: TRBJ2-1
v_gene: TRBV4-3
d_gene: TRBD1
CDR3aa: CASSQDISQGTYNEQFF
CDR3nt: TGCGCCAGCAGCCAAGATATATCACAGGGGACCTACAATGAGCAGTTCTTC

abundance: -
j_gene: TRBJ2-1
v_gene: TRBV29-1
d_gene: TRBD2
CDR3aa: CSAAGLAGGFYNEQFF
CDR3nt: TGCAGCGCCGCGGGTCTAGCGGGCGGGTTTTACAATGAGCAGTTCTTC

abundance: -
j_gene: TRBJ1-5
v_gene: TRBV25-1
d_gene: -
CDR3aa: CARYTRQVPNQPQHF
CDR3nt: TGTGCCAGATACACGCGACAGGTACCTAATCAGCCCCAGCATTTT

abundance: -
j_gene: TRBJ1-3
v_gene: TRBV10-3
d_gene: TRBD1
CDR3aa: CAITEDRGGYTIYF
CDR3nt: TGTGCCATCACCGAGGACAGGGGAGGATACACCATATATTTT

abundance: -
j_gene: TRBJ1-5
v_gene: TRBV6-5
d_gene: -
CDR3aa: CASSSLRGGIQPQHF
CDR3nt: TGTGCCAGCAGTTCCCTGAGGGGGGGGATCCAGCCCCAGCATTTT

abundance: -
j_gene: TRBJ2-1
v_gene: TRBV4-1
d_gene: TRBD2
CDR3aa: CASSQAGTSGGANEQFF
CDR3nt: TGCGCCAGCAGCCAGGCCGGGACTAGCGGGGGGGCCAATGAGCAGTTCTTC

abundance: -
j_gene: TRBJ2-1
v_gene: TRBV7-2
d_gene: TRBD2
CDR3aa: CASSSLRAAGGRNEQFF
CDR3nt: TGTGCCAGCAGCTCCCTCAGGGCTGCGGGGGGGCGAAATGAGCAGTTCTTC

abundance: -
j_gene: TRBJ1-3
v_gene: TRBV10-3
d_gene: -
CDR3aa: CAISFGQYSGNTIYF
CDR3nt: TGTGCCATCAGCTTCGGACAGTACTCTGGAAACACCATATATTTT

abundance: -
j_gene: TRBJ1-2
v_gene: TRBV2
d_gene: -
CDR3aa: CASSEGQLYGYTF
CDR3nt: TGTGCCAGCAGTGAGGGGCAGCTCTATGGCTACACCTTC

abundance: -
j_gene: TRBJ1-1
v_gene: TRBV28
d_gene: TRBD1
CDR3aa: CASSSTGTANTEAFF
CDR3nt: TGTGCCAGCAGTTCTACCGGGACAGCGAACACTGAAGCTTTCTTT

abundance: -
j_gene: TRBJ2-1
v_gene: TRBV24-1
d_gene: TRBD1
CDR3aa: CATSDNMGTGLSYNEQFF
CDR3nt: TGTGCCACCAGTGACAACATGGGGACAGGTCTTTCCTACAATGAGCAGTTCTTC

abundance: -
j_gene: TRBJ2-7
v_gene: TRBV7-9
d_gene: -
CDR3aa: CASSPLGLYEQYF
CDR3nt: TGTGCCAGCTCCCCACTTGGTCTCTACGAGCAGTACTTC

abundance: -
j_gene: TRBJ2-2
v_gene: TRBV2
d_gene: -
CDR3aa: CASSEGQPSNTGELFF
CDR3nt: TGTGCCAGCAGTGAAGGACAGCCTTCGAACACCGGGGAGCTGTTTTTT

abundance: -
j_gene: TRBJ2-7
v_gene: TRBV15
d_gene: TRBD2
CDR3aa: CATSTRLAGSYEQYF
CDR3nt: TGTGCCACCAGCACGCGGCTAGCGGGCTCCTACGAGCAGTACTTC

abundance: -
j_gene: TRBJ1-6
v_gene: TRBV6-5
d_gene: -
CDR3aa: CASRTGTLNSPLHF
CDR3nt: TGTGCCAGCAGAACCGGGACACTTAATTCACCCCTCCACTTT